This is a list of T cell receptor beta chains from one sample in a study of Ad26.COV2.S vaccination and SARS-CoV-2 variants. Clones were sequenced by immunoSEQ multiplex PCR, and TCRdb holds only the in-frame ones, with some missing. Altogether roughly 700,000 clones are present, around 90% being singletons, with the ten largest covering approximately 1.5%. Sequencing was performed on peripheral blood, taken in a trial of Ad26.COV2.S vaccine versus placebo. Source of these receptors: a person between 18 and 65 years old who received the Ad26.COV2.S COVID-19 vaccine or a placebo. The CDR3 runs from the conserved cysteine through the conserved F or W. D genes are given only for firm matches. The size field is filled for only some rows; it gives once, few, many or a size class.

TRBJ2-7 | . | . | TRBV5-8 | TGTGCCAACTTTCCCGGCGACAGCACCTACGAGCAGTACTTC | CANFPGDSTYEQYF
TRBJ1-1 | . | . | TRBV11-2 | TGTGCCAGCAGCTTATCCATGGGTTTGAACACTGAAGCTTTCTTT | CASSLSMGLNTEAFF
TRBJ2-5 | once | . | TRBV7-9 | TGTGCCAGCAGCTTTCCGGGACCGCAACAAGAGACCCAGTACTTC | CASSFPGPQQETQYF
TRBJ1-4 | . | . | TRBV27 | TGTGCCAGCAGCTACCAGAGAGGTGAAAAACTGTTTTTT | CASSYQRGEKLFF
TRBJ1-2 | . | . | TRBV20-1 | TGCAGTGCTAGGTCGGGTTACGGCTACACCTTC | CSARSGYGYTF
TRBJ2-7 | once | TRBD1 | TRBV5-1 | TGCGCCAGCAGCTTGCGACGGGACAGACTGCCCTACGAGCAGTACTTC | CASSLRRDRLPYEQYF
TRBJ2-5 | . | . | TRBV9 | TGTGCCAGCAGCGTAGGGTCTGGGCCCAGAGAGACCCAGTACTTC | CASSVGSGPRETQYF
TRBJ1-6 | . | TRBD1 | TRBV7-2 | TGTGCCAGCAGCTTGCCGGGACAGAATTCACCCCTCCACTTT | CASSLPGQNSPLHF
TRBJ2-7 | . | . | TRBV4-2 | TGTGCCAGCAGCCAAGCGAAAGGAGGAGCGGGCTACGAGCAGTACTTC | CASSQAKGGAGYEQYF
TRBJ2-7 | . | . | TRBV7-2 | TGTGCCAGCAGCTTAGCCGCTCGGACAAGCAGACGCTCCTACGAGCAGTACTTC | CASSLAARTSRRSYEQYF
TRBJ1-4 | once | TRBD1 | TRBV5-1 | TGCGCCAGCAGCCCTACGACAGGGCCTAATGAAAAACTGTTTTTT | CASSPTTGPNEKLFF
TRBJ1-2 | . | TRBD1 | TRBV3-1/TRBV3-2 | TGTGCCAGCAGCCAAGGGACAGGGTCCTATGGCTACACCTTC | CASSQGTGSYGYTF
TRBJ1-5 | . | . | TRBV19 | TGTGCCAGTAGTCCAAATTCGGGGTATCAGCCCCAGCATTTT | CASSPNSGYQPQHF
TRBJ1-2 | . | TRBD1 | TRBV5-6 | TGTGCCAGCAGCATTCTGGACAGGCGGAGGATGGGCTACACCTTC | CASSILDRRRMGYTF
TRBJ2-5 | once | TRBD2 | TRBV4-2 | TGTGCCAGCAGCCAAGAGACTAGCGGAAAAGAGACCCAGTACTTC | CASSQETSGKETQYF
TRBJ1-1 | . | TRBD1 | TRBV27 | TGTGCCAGCAGTTTCAAACAGGGGGACGGTGAAGCTTTCTTT | CASSFKQGDGEAFF
TRBJ1-2 | . | . | TRBV7-9 | TGTGCCAGCGGCGCATACGGGACATCGAGCGGCTACACCTTC | CASGAYGTSSGYTF
TRBJ2-7 | . | . | TRBV6-5 | TGTGCCAGCAGTTACGGCGGGACCTACGAGCAGTACTTC | CASSYGGTYEQYF
TRBJ2-3 | . | . | TRBV4-1 | TGCGCCAGCAGCCAATCAGGGGTGGTAGATACGCAGTATTTT | CASSQSGVVDTQYF
TRBJ1-2 | . | . | TRBV4-3 | TGCGCCAGCAGCCAAGTGGGGTCAGGAAACTATGGCTACACCTTC | CASSQVGSGNYGYTF
TRBJ1-5 | . | . | TRBV1 | TGCACCAGCAGCCAAGATAAGGGAGACAGGGGCAATCAGCCCCAGCATTTT | CTSSQDKGDRGNQPQHF
TRBJ1-2 | . | . | TRBV5-4 | TGTGCCAGCAGCTTGCGGGGGGGCGCGAAGGGCTACACCTTC | CASSLRGGAKGYTF
TRBJ2-7 | . | TRBD1 | TRBV29-1 | TGCAGCGTCGGTGACAGGGGCTACGAGCAGTACTTC | CSVGDRGYEQYF
TRBJ2-1 | . | TRBD2 | TRBV6-2/TRBV6-3 | TGTGCCAGCAGCCCCGTAGATAGCGGGGGTTACAATGAGCAGTTCTTC | CASSPVDSGGYNEQFF
TRBJ2-4 | many | TRBD1 | TRBV29-1 | TGCAGCGTGGAGAGACAGGGAGCCAAAAACATTCAGTACTTC | CSVERQGAKNIQYF
TRBJ2-3 | . | TRBD1 | TRBV5-1 | TGCGCCAGCAGCTTAAGACAGGGGGCTCGCACAGATACGCAGTATTTT | CASSLRQGARTDTQYF
TRBJ1-1 | . | . | TRBV12-5 | TGTGCTAGTGTCTCAGGACCGAACACTGAAGCTTTCTTT | CASVSGPNTEAFF
TRBJ2-2 | . | TRBD1 | TRBV7-8 | TGTGCCAGCAGCCCGAGGGACAGTCCGAACACCGGGGAGCTGTTTTTT | CASSPRDSPNTGELFF
TRBJ1-4 | . | . | TRBV9 | TGTGCCAGCAGCGTAGATGCTACCAGGGGTGAAAAACTGTTTTTT | CASSVDATRGEKLFF
TRBJ1-3 | . | . | TRBV30 | TGTGCCTGGAGTGTTGCCTCTGGAAACACCATATATTTT | CAWSVASGNTIYF
TRBJ2-5 | . | . | TRBV10-3 | TGTGCCATCAGTGAGTTTGTAGACCAAGAGACCCAGTACTTC | CAISEFVDQETQYF
TRBJ2-2 | once | TRBD1 | TRBV7-9 | TGTGCCAGCAGTGGACAGGCAAACACCGGGGAGCTGTTTTTT | CASSGQANTGELFF
TRBJ2-7 | . | TRBD2 | TRBV4-2 | TGTGCCAGCAGCCTTACTAGCGGGGGAACCTACGAGCAGTACTTC | CASSLTSGGTYEQYF
TRBJ2-4 | . | TRBD2 | TRBV7-2 | TGTGCCAGCAGCTTAGTGGGGACTAGTGGGAACATTCAGTACTTC | CASSLVGTSGNIQYF
TRBJ1-5 | . | . | TRBV3-1/TRBV3-2 | TGTGCCAGCAGCCAAGGGGAGTATAGCAATCAGCCCCAGCATTTT | CASSQGEYSNQPQHF
TRBJ2-7 | . | TRBD1 | TRBV29-1 | TGCAGCGTTGAAGAATGGGGTGGGACAGGGGATTACGAGCAGTACTTC | CSVEEWGGTGDYEQYF
TRBJ1-5 | . | . | TRBV24-1 | TGTGCCACCAGTTACAGACATAATCAGCCCCAGCATTTT | CATSYRHNQPQHF
TRBJ2-7 | . | . | TRBV7-2 | TGTGCCAGCAGCTTACCAGGGGCAAGCTCCTACGAGCAGTACTTC | CASSLPGASSYEQYF
TRBJ1-2 | . | TRBD1 | TRBV19 | TGTGCCAGTACCTGGGACAGGGAAGGCTACACCTTC | CASTWDREGYTF
TRBJ2-2 | . | TRBD2 | TRBV14 | TGTGCCAGCAGCCAAGATGCGGGACTAGCGGGAGTGGCCACCGGGGAGCTGTTTTTT | CASSQDAGLAGVATGELFF
TRBJ1-2 | . | . | TRBV19 | TGTGCCAGTAGTACCGGGGGCGGAGACTATGGCTACACCTTC | CASSTGGGDYGYTF
TRBJ2-6 | . | TRBD1 | TRBV5-6 | TGTGCCAGCAGCTCACTCGGGGACAGGGGGCTGTCTGGGGCCAACGTCCTGACTTTC | CASSSLGDRGLSGANVLTF
TRBJ1-5 | . | . | TRBV6-5 | TGTGCCAGCACCAGGGGAGGGAATCAGCCCCAGCATTTT | CASTRGGNQPQHF
TRBJ2-1 | . | TRBD2 | TRBV30 | TGTGCCTGGAGCCCTCACAGATCGGGAGGGCCCTACAATGAGCAGTTCTTC | CAWSPHRSGGPYNEQFF
TRBJ2-5 | . | . | TRBV18 | TGTGCCAGCTCACCATGGATGCTCGGGGAGACCCAGTACTTC | CASSPWMLGETQYF
TRBJ1-2 | once | . | TRBV19 | TGTGCCAGTAGTATTGAAGGACGTGGCTACACCTTC | CASSIEGRGYTF
TRBJ2-5 | once | . | TRBV19 | TGTGCCAGTAGTATAAATCCGTCGTACCAAGAGACCCAGTACTTC | CASSINPSYQETQYF
TRBJ1-1 | . | . | TRBV19 | TGTGCCAGTACCACAAACCTGGGGCCCCAGGGGACTGAAGCTTTCTTT | CASTTNLGPQGTEAFF
TRBJ2-3 | . | TRBD2 | TRBV29-1 | TGCAGCGTTGCTAGCGGTGGAGATACGCAGTATTTT | CSVASGGDTQYF
TRBJ2-4 | . | TRBD1 | TRBV9 | TGTGCCAGCAGCGCCCGGACAGGGGGCTACATTCAGTACTTC | CASSARTGGYIQYF
TRBJ1-4 | once | TRBD1 | TRBV6-1 | TGTGCCAGCAGTGAAAGGAGGGGGCTGGGTGAAAAACTGTTTTTT | CASSERRGLGEKLFF
TRBJ2-1 | . | . | TRBV6-5 | TGTGCCAGCAAATTGATGATGAGCTCCTACAATGAGCAGTTCTTC | CASKLMMSSYNEQFF
TRBJ2-7 | . | . | TRBV24-1 | TGTGCCACCAGTGACCCGGGACATTGGTACTACGAGCAGTACTTC | CATSDPGHWYYEQYF
TRBJ2-1 | . | . | TRBV11-2 | TGTGCCAGCAGCCCGAGCCTTTGGGTGTTCTTC | CASSPSLWVFF
TRBJ1-6 | . | TRBD1 | TRBV5-1 | TGCGCCAGCAGCTTGGCCGGACAGGCTTATAATTCACCCCTCCACTTT | CASSLAGQAYNSPLHF
TRBJ2-5 | . | . | TRBV5-5 | TGTGCCAGCAGCTTGGCCCCACAAGAGACCCAGTACTTC | CASSLAPQETQYF
TRBJ2-7 | . | TRBD2 | TRBV20-1 | TGCAGTGCTAGTGAAACTAGCGGGGCTACCTACGAGCAGTACTTC | CSASETSGATYEQYF